Presented here are 2 T cell receptor beta chains from one specimen sequenced in a study of cytomegalovirus exposure and HLA in healthy donors (dated by TCRdb to about 2017). The library was obtained by the immunoSEQ multiplex PCR assay. A mixture of 60 forward primers for TCR Vbeta segments and 13 reverse primers for TCR Jbeta segments was used in the multiplex PCR. Not all clones reach the TCRdb copy of this immuneACCESS table, which keeps in-frame sequences only. Checked studies attribute under half of the gap to unresolved V genes and leave the rest unexplained. The table for this sample lists about 98,000 clones; roughly 80% of them were counted only once. Clones ranked in the top ten supply 16% of the sample. Sample: PBMCs. All receptors derive from a man in his sixties in good health and CMV-seropositive.

The V and J genes are TRBV6-1 and TRBJ1-5, with D possibly being TRBD1 (5 bases). Trimming pared 1 base from V and 4 bases from J, leaving 14 bases between. Germline V gene sequence: CDR1 MNHNS, CDR2 SASEGT. This CDR3 spans 16 amino acids. For the CDR3, the DNA is TGTGCCAGCAGTGAAGTTCCAGGCGGGGGGAATCAGCCCCAGCATTTT. Translation gives CASSEVPGGGNQPQHF.

This clone is a singleton in its sample. This chain uses TRBV7-9 with TRBJ1-3; 9 nucleotides line up with TRBD1. V lost 5 bases and J lost 4; bases outside the gene matches: 9. CDR3 size: 16 residues. Germline lookup yields CDR1 SEHNR and CDR2 FQNEAQ (reference sequence). This CDR3 reads CASSLPGTGSGNTIYF. The CDR3 nucleotides read TGTGCCAGCAGCCTCCCCGGGACAGGGTCCGGAAACACCATATATTTT.